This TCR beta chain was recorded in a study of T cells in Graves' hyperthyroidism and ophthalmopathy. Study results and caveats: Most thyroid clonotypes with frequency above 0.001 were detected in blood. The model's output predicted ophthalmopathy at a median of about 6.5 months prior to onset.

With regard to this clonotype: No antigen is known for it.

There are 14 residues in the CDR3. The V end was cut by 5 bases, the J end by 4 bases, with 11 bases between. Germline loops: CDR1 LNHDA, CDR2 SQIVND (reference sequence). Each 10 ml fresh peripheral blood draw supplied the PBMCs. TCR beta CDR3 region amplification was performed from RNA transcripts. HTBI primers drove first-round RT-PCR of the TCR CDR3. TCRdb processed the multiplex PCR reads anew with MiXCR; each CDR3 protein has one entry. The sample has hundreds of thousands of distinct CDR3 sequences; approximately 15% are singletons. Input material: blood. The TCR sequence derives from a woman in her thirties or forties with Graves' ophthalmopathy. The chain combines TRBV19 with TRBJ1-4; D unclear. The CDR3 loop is CASSVSEVNEKLFF. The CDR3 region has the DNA TGTGCCAGTAGTGTTTCGGAGGTTAATGAAAAACTGTTTTTT.